Sequencing of this T cell receptor (beta chain) was carried out in a study of siplizumab effects on memory and regulatory T cells (dated by TCRdb to between 2018 and 2020). At the level of the whole study: The effect of the anti-CD2 antibody siplizumab on alloreactive T-cell subsets was examined in allogeneic mixed lymphocyte reactions constructed from human PBMCs.

Its CDR3 holds 15 amino acids, cysteine through phenylalanine. Kept here is only the CDR3 DNA, which spans 45 bases and is read in frame from base 1. The germline V end is reduced by 3 bases and the J end by 8 bases; junction bases left unmatched: 7. The germline V gene (reference sequence) sets CDR1 to SEHNR and CDR2 to FQNEAQ. On the study overall, not on this receptor specifically: Among mappable alloreactive CD4+ clones, the Treg-derived fraction averaged around 63% with siplizumab versus 25% to 30% in control reactions. Because sequences below about 10^-5 frequency were poorly captured, only a minor fraction of alloreactive clones could be mapped to unstimulated subsets. Compared with memory T cells, unstimulated naive T cells appeared more diverse, and naive cells seemed to make a substantial contribution to the alloresponse. For roughly 75-95% of proliferating CD4+ or CD8+ clones, no naive or memory phenotype could be assigned. The cumulative frequency of alloreactive sequences that could be traced back to unstimulated CD4+ memory T cells was significantly reduced by siplizumab. The suppressive function of proliferating Tregs from siplizumab cultures was not functionally confirmed.

Sorted unstimulated T cells, along with proliferating T cells recovered from mixed lymphocyte reactions, underwent TCRbeta CDR3 sequencing. Fresh whole blood from approximately ten HLA-typed healthy donors was used to isolate PBMCs. Libraries came from the immunoSEQ multiplex PCR assay. Some 100,000 TCR templates per sample were assayed by the deep sequencing platform. Genomic DNA extracted from sorted T cells was the material used for TCRbeta CDR3 sequencing. Under the source paper's analysis protocol: The R programming language was used for clonal analysis of the TCRbeta CDR3 data. Alloreactive CD4+ and CD8+ clones were defined by comparing unstimulated samples with post-reaction CFSE-low samples. Regulatory or non-regulatory origin of alloreactive CD4+ clones was assigned by matching sequences to the sorted unstimulated Treg and non-Treg repertoires. In TCRdb, the immuneACCESS table is reduced to in-frame sequences with V and J assigned. These tables do not hold every clone; where another copy was compared, an unresolved V gene accounts for under half, and the others remain unexplained. V and J calls and clone size follow that table, whereas D and trimming were derived from the DNA. The sample includes about 100,000 clones, with 75% to 95% observed a single time. Of the sample, roughly 2.8% is held by the ten largest clones.

As regards this clone: This clone's antigen is unknown. Nothing much larger sits one base from this clone, and base qualities are not available.

The chain is made from TRBV7-9 and TRBJ2-1; TRBD2 fits 10 bases in the junction. Sequencing used CD4+ T cells sorted from blood. The TCR sequence derives from a human donor in good health. Some clones in this sample may be carry-over from other donors' samples. The CDR3 protein is CASSFGASGSDEQFF. The nucleotides read TGTGCCAGCAGCTTCGGTGCTAGCGGGAGTGATGAGCAGTTCTTC.